This T cell receptor beta chain was found in a study of cytomegalovirus exposure and HLA in healthy donors. For the study at large: There were 88 million or so unique TCRs (from HLA-typed donors) in an early data release. Whole-study findings and limits: Later analysis demonstrated an association between a missense DCLRE1C variant and TCR beta V- and J-gene trimming.

With 2 bases clipped from V and 4 bases from J, the junction kept 5 bases outside the gene matches. From germline, CDR1 is SGHRS and CDR2 YFSETQ. The CDR3 runs to 15 residues. Regarding donors, all were healthy bone marrow donors. This clone has only one observation. The target antigen is unknown. The PCR made use of 60 Vbeta and 13 Jbeta primers. TCRdb keeps only in-frame clones here, not all; method: immunoSEQ multiplex PCR. The sample contains over 90,000 clones, approximately 70% of which appear only once. The V call is TRBV5-1, the J call TRBJ2-2; 7 nucleotides align to TRBD1. Sequencing used PBMCs. This sequence originates from a woman between 50 and 59 years old in good health and CMV-seropositive. The CDR3 sequence is CASSLTAGGTGELFF. DNA of the CDR3: TGCGCCAGCAGCTTAACCGCAGGGGGCACCGGGGAGCTGTTTTTT.